Presented here are 20 T cell receptor beta chains from one specimen sequenced in a study of T cell changes during pregnancy in multiple sclerosis. TCRdb's table, derived via immunoSEQ multiplex PCR, lists solely in-frame clones and lacks some. The table shows approximately 25,000 clones, with roughly 86% occurring only once. The source was CD8+ T cells from peripheral blood mononuclear cells, collected in the first trimester of pregnancy. The receptors shown here come from a female donor in good health, enrolled as a control in a pregnancy study.

This rearrangement joins TRBV4-1 to TRBJ1-5; D uncertain. The CDR3 length is 14 residues. Trimming removed 1 base at V and 4 bases at J, with 8 bases between. CDR1 is MGHRA, CDR2 YSYEKL, per germline. CDR3 amino acids: CASSQAGMNQPQHF. The CDR3 DNA follows: TGCGCCAGCAGCCAAGCGGGGATGAATCAGCCCCAGCATTTT.

This chain uses TRBV27 with TRBJ2-1, with D possibly matching TRBD1 (5 bases). The CDR3 runs 15 residues. CDR1 is MNHEY, CDR2 SMNVEV, per germline (reference sequence). V was pared by 6 bases and J by 6 bases, with 18 bases between. The CDR3 DNA is TGTGCCAGCAGCCCACGCCTTAGGACAAGCAATGAGCAGTTCTTC. Protein: CASSPRLRTSNEQFF.

The chain joins TRBV4-2 to TRBJ2-7; 9 bases line up with TRBD2. The CDR3 contains 17 residues. The V gene end was trimmed by 0 bases and the J gene end by 1 base; junction bases not matched to a gene: 7. CDR1 LGHNA and CDR2 YNFKEQ come from the germline V gene. CDR3 amino acids: CASSQEAGGRQSYEQYF. In nucleotides, the CDR3 is TGTGCCAGCAGCCAAGAGGCGGGGGGGAGACAGTCCTACGAGCAGTACTTC.

V and J are TRBV13 and TRBJ2-3; TRBD2 matches 16 bases. There are 15 residues in the CDR3. The V segment lost 5 bases and the J segment 8 bases; nucleotides outside the gene matches: 4. Per germline, CDR1 PRHDT and CDR2 FYEKMQ (reference sequence). The CDR3 bases are TGTGCCAGCAGCAGGGGACTAGCGGGGGGGCCTACGCAGTATTTT. It codes for CASSRGLAGGPTQYF.

This chain links TRBV19 with TRBJ1-2; tentative D call: TRBD1 (6 bases). The CDR3 is 15 amino acids. The V gene lost 7 bases and the J gene lost 0 bases, with 15 bases spanning the gap. Germline V gives CDR1 LNHDA, CDR2 SQIVND (reference sequence). In DNA, the CDR3 is TGTGCCAGTACCCCAAGGGGGGGAGCTAACTATGGCTACACCTTC. Its translation is CASTPRGGANYGYTF.

The gene calls are TRBV28 and TRBJ1-5; D perhaps matches TRBD1 (6 bases). Deletions cut 8 bases from V and 6 bases from J, with 20 bases between. This CDR3 contains 15 residues. Germline CDR1 MDHEN, CDR2 SYDVKM. The CDR3, as DNA: TGTGCCAGCGGGGGATCACAGGGCCTGGGTCAGCCCCAGCATTTT. This encodes CASGGSQGLGQPQHF.

The chain links TRBV28 to TRBJ2-7, with D maybe TRBD1 (5 bases). V lost 4 bases to trimming and J lost 0 bases, with 22 bases between them. CDR3 length: 18 amino acids. Germline V gene sequence: CDR1 MDHEN, CDR2 SYDVKM. The CDR3 loop is CASSSHQGEVLSSYEQYF. The CDR3 nucleotides read TGTGCCAGCAGTTCCCATCAGGGCGAAGTTTTAAGCTCCTACGAGCAGTACTTC. The full variable domain, with the rest looked up from reference TRBV28 and TRBJ2-7, is DVKVTQSSRYLVKRTGEKVFLECVQDMDHENMFWYRQDPGLGLRLIYFSYDVKMKEKGDIPEGYSVSREKKERFSLILESASTNQTSMYLCASSSHQGEVLSSYEQYFGPGTRLTVT.

The rearrangement uses TRBV28 and TRBJ1-1; D might be TRBD1 (5 bases). V dropped 2 bases and J dropped 2 bases, with 12 bases sitting between them. The CDR3 loop spans 15 amino acids. Germline CDR1 MDHEN, CDR2 SYDVKM. Here the CDR3 reads CASSLGAEANTEAFF. As DNA, the CDR3 is TGTGCCAGCAGTTTAGGGGCAGAAGCCAACACTGAAGCTTTCTTT.

This clone has a single count. V is TRBV11-2 and J is TRBJ2-7; 8 bases agree with TRBD1. The J segment lost 5 bases and the V segment lost 3 bases, leaving 6 bases of the junction unmatched. Germline-derived CDR1 and CDR2 are SGHAT and FQNNGV. The CDR3 is made up of 14 amino acids. Here the CDR3 reads CASSFPDRVHEQYF. CDR3 coding DNA: TGTGCCAGCAGCTTCCCGGACAGGGTCCACGAGCAGTACTTC.

The rearrangement links TRBV9 to TRBJ2-7; 8 bases match TRBD1. Germline values: CDR1 SGDLS, CDR2 YYNGEE. The V and J ends lost 9 bases and 0 bases, in that order; junction bases with no gene match: 2. CDR3 size: 12 residues. In DNA form, the CDR3 reads TGTGCCAACCAGGGGGCCTCCTACGAGCAGTACTTC. Translation gives CANQGASYEQYF. The variable domain in full, with the rest retrieved from reference TRBV9 and TRBJ2-7, is DSGVTQTPKHLITATGQRVTLRCSPRSGDLSVYWYQQSLDQGLQFLIQYYNGEERAKGNILERFSAQQFPDLHSELNLSSLELGDSALYFCANQGASYEQYFGPGTRLTVT.

DNA of the CDR3: TGCAGCGTTGTTCCGGGTGGAGGTGAGCAGTTCTTC. Translated, it gives CSVVPGGGEQFF. The V call is TRBV29-1, the J call TRBJ2-1; weak D call: TRBD2 (5 bases). CDR1 SQVTM and CDR2 ANQGSEA come from the germline V gene. Between the trimmed V and J ends, which lost 4 bases and 9 bases, there was a span of 13 bases. CDR3 size: 12 residues.

The count of this clone is one. The V gene is TRBV11-2, the J gene TRBJ2-7; D ambiguous. Germline CDR1 reads SGHAT; CDR2 reads FQNNGV. V lost 5 bases, J lost 5 bases, and 10 bases lay in between. The CDR3 runs 12 residues. The CDR3 sequence: CASSLTNDEQYF. CDR3 DNA: TGTGCCAGCAGCCTCACAAACGACGAGCAGTACTTC.

The gene calls are TRBV28 and TRBJ2-2; a possible D gene is TRBD2 (5 bases). The CDR3 runs 15 residues. Trimming stripped 3 bases from V and 0 bases from J, with 8 bases between. CDR1 MDHEN and CDR2 SYDVKM come from the germline V gene. The CDR3 here is CASSFYGANTGELFF. The CDR3 nucleotides are TGTGCCAGCAGTTTTTACGGGGCGAACACCGGGGAGCTGTTTTTT.

V gene TRBV28 combines with J gene TRBJ2-7; no reliable D call. CDR1 and CDR2 from the germline V gene are MDHEN and SYDVKM. Between the trimmed V and J ends, which lost 8 bases and 6 bases, there was a span of 11 bases. The CDR3 covers 11 residues. CDR3 loop: CASPTPGEQYF. DNA of the CDR3: TGTGCCAGCCCTACCCCCGGCGAGCAGTACTTC.

This chain links TRBV6-1 with TRBJ1-1, with 7 positions matching TRBD1. The length of the CDR3 is 18 residues. Trimming at V came to 0 bases and at J to 4 bases, leaving 14 bases not matched to a gene. CDR1 MNHNS and CDR2 SASEGT come from the germline V gene. DNA for the CDR3: TGTGCCAGCAGTGAAGCGGCGACAGGGTACGGGCCATCCACTGAAGCTTTCTTT. It translates to CASSEAATGYGPSTEAFF.

The chain's CDR3 is CASSPPQREVNNEQFF. CDR3 nucleotide sequence: TGTGCCAGCAGTCCCCCCCAGCGGGAGGTAAACAATGAGCAGTTCTTC. The V call is TRBV27, the J call TRBJ2-1; 9 bases fit TRBD2. The germline CDR1 and CDR2 sequences are MNHEY and SMNVEV (reference sequence). This CDR3 has 16 amino acids. V shed 5 bases and J 5 bases; nucleotides not matched to a gene: 10.

This chain joins TRBV4-1 and TRBJ2-1; D is uncertain. The CDR3 loop spans 16 amino acids. CDR1 is MGHRA, CDR2 YSYEKL, per germline. V lost 0 bases and J lost 8, with 17 bases in between. CDR3 amino acids: CASSQDAERPWDEQFF. The CDR3 nucleotides read TGCGCCAGCAGCCAAGATGCTGAGCGCCCTTGGGATGAGCAGTTCTTC.

This sequence joins TRBV15 and TRBJ2-1, with 7 bases fitting TRBD1. The CDR3 loop spans 15 amino acids. With V trimmed by 3 bases and J by 4 bases, 6 bases remained unmatched. CDR1 is LNHNV, CDR2 YYDKDF, per germline (reference sequence). CDR3 in DNA: TGTGCCACCAGCAGCAACAGGGGTTCGTACAATGAGCAGTTCTTC. This gives the protein CATSSNRGSYNEQFF.

The chain has TRBV6-5 and TRBJ1-5, with D uncertain. CDR3 length equals 14 residues. Germline values: CDR1 MNHEY, CDR2 SVGAGI. V was shortened by 4 bases and J by 6 bases, with 13 bases between the two germline ends. DNA of the CDR3: TGTGCCAGCAGTTTCCCGGGAGCGGGTCAGCCCCAGCATTTT. Encoded protein: CASSFPGAGQPQHF.

CDR3 DNA: TGTGCCAGCAGTTTAACTAACCCGGGACAGGGCCAGTCTAGAACGTACTTC. This sequence encodes CASSLTNPGQGQSRTYF. This chain joins TRBV28 and TRBJ2-7; 9 positions match TRBD1. CDR1 and CDR2 (germline): MDHEN, SYDVKM. V shed 2 bases and J 12 bases; nucleotides not matched to a gene: 20. The CDR3 length is 17 residues.